In its sample, the clone carrying this T cell receptor beta chain was seen a few times. The antigen is not known. TCRdb independently ran MiXCR on the RT-PCR reads; one entry per CDR3 protein. The sample lists about 500,000 distinct CDR3 sequences, 15% to 20% occurring once. Germline-derived CDR1 and CDR2 are DFQATT and SNEGSKA (reference sequence). The CDR3 covers 13 residues. With 3 bases removed from V and 1 base from J, the gap between germline ends came to 9 bases. This sample was taken from a study of response to subunit inactivated influenza vaccine. Notes on the study in general: The authors offered the suggestion that each seasonal influenza vaccination recruits few new T cells.

The chain is built from TRBV20-1 and TRBJ2-5, with D possibly being TRBD2 (5 bases). This receptor was obtained from a man between 45 and 75 years old who received an inactivated influenza vaccine. This specimen consisted of CD4+ T cells sorted from PBMCs, obtained roughly 24 months after vaccination. The CDR3 DNA reads TGCAGTGCTAGGATACTAGGCCAAGAGACCCAGTACTTC. Its translation is CSARILGQETQYF.